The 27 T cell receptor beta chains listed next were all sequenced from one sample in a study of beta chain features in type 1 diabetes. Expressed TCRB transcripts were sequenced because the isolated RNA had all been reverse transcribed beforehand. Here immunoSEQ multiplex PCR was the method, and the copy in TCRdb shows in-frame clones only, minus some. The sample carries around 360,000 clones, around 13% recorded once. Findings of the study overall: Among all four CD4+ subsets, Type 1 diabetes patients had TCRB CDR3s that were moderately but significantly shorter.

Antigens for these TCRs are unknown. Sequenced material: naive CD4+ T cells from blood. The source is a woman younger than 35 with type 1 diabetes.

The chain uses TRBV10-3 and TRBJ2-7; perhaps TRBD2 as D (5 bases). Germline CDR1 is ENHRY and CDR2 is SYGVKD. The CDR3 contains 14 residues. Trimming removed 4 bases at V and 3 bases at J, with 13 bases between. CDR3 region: CAISATAGGYEQYF. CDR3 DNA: TGTGCCATCAGTGCGACGGCTGGAGGCTACGAGCAGTACTTC.

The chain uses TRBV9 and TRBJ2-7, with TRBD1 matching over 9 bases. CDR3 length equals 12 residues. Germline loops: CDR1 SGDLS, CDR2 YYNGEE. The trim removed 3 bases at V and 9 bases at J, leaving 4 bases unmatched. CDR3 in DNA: TGTGCCAGCAGCGGGACAGGGGCCGTGCAGTACTTC. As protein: CASSGTGAVQYF.

The DNA for the CDR3 is TGTGCCAGAGGGACAGAAGAGACAGATACGCAGTATTTT. Its translation: CARGTEETDTQYF. This chain links TRBV27 with TRBJ2-3; the match to TRBD1 covers 7 bases. V shed 9 bases, J shed 3 bases, and the junction held 6 bases outside the gene matches. CDR3 size: 13 residues. Germline CDR1 MNHEY, CDR2 SMNVEV (reference sequence).

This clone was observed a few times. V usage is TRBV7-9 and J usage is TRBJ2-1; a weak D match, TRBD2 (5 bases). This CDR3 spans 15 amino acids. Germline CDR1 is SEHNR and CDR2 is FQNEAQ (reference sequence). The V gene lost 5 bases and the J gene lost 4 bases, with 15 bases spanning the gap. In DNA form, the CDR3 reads TGTGCCAGCAGCCCGAGAACGGGGTTATACAATGAGCAGTTCTTC. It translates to CASSPRTGLYNEQFF.

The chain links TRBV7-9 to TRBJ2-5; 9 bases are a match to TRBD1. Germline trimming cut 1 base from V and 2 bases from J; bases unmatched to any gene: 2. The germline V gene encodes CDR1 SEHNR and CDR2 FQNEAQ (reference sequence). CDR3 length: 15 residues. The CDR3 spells CASSLGDREQETQYF. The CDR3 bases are TGTGCCAGCAGCTTAGGGGACAGGGAACAAGAGACCCAGTACTTC.

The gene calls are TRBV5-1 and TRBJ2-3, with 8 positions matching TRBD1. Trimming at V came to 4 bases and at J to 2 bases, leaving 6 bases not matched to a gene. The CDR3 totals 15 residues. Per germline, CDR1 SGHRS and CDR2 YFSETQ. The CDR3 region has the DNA TGCGCCAGCAGCGCCGGGACAGGCTACACAGATACGCAGTATTTT. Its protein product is CASSAGTGYTDTQYF.

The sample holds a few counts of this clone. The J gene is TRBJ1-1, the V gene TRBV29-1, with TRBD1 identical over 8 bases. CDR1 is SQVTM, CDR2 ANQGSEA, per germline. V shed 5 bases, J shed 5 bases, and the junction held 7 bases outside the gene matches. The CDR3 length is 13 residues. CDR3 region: CSVTRQGITEAFF. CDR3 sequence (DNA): TGCAGCGTTACGCGACAGGGGATAACTGAAGCTTTCTTT.

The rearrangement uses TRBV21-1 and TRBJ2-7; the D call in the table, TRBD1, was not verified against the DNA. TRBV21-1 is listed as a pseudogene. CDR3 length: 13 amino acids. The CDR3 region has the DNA TGTGCCAGCAGCAAAGAACCTAGGGGTGAGCAGTACTTC. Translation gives CASSKEPRGEQYF.

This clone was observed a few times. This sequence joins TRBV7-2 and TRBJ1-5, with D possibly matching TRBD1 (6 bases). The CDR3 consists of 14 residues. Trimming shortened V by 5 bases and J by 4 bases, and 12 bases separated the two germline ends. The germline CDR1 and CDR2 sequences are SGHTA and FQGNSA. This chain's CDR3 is CASSLNQGNQPQHF. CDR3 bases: TGTGCCAGCAGCCTAAATCAGGGGAATCAGCCCCAGCATTTT.

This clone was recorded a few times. CDR3 in DNA: TGCGCCAGCAACCCAGGGGGCTCAGGTGAAAAACTGTTTTTT. This gives the protein CASNPGGSGEKLFF. The chain joins TRBV4-1 to TRBJ1-4, with TRBD1 matching 8 bases. With V trimmed by 7 bases and J by 7 bases, 8 bases remained unmatched. There are 14 residues in the CDR3. Germline V gene sequence: CDR1 MGHRA, CDR2 YSYEKL.

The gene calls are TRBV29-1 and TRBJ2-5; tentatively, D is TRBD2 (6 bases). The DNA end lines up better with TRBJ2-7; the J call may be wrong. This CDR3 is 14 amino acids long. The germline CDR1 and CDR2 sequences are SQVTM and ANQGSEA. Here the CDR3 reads CSVEWGGASDEQYF. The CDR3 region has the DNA TGCAGCGTTGAATGGGGCGGGGCGAGCGACGAGCAGTACTTC.

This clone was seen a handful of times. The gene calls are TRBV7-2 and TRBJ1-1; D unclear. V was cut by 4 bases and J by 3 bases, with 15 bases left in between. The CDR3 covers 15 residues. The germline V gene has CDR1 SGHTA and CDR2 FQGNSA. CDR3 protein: CASSSFWSADTEAFF. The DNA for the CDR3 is TGTGCCAGCAGCTCGTTTTGGTCAGCGGACACTGAAGCTTTCTTT.

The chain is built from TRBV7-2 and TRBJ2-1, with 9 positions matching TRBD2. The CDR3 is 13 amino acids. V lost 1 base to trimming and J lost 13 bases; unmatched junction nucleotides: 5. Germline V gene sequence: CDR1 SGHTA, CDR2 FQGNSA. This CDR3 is CASSLVLAGPQFF. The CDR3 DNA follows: TGTGCCAGCAGCTTAGTTCTAGCGGGACCTCAGTTCTTC.

The CDR3 loop reads CASTETARNGYTF. CDR3 nucleotide sequence: TGCGCCAGCACCGAGACAGCCCGAAATGGCTACACCTTC. The J gene is TRBJ1-2, the V gene TRBV5-1, with a weak D call TRBD1 (5 bases). This CDR3 region has 13 residues. Trimming removed 6 bases from V and 6 bases from J, with 15 bases in between. The germline V gene has CDR1 SGHRS and CDR2 YFSETQ. Together with reference TRBV5-1 and TRBJ1-2, the CDR3 gives the full variable domain: KAGVTQTPRYLIKTRGQQVTLSCSPISGHRSVSWYQQTPGQGLQFLFEYFSETQRNKGNFPGRFSGRQFSNSRSEMNVSTLELGDSALYLCASTETARNGYTFGSGTRLTVV.

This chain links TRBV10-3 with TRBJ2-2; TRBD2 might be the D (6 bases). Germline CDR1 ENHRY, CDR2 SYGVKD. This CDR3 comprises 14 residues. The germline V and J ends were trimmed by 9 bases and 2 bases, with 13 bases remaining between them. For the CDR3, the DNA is TGTGCCATGTCGGGACTCATAAACACCGGGGAGCTGTTTTTT. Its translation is CAMSGLINTGELFF.

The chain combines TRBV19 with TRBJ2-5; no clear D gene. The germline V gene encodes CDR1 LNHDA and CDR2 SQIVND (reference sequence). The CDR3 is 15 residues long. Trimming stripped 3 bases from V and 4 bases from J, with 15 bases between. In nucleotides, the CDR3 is TGTGCCAGTAGTATCGGAGTATCGGCCCGAGAGACCCAGTACTTC. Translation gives CASSIGVSARETQYF.

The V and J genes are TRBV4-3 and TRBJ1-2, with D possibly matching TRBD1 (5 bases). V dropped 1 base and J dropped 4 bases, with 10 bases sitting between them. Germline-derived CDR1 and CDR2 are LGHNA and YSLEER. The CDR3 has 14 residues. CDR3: CASSQGTQIYGYTF. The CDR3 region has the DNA TGCGCCAGCAGCCAAGGGACACAGATCTATGGCTACACCTTC.

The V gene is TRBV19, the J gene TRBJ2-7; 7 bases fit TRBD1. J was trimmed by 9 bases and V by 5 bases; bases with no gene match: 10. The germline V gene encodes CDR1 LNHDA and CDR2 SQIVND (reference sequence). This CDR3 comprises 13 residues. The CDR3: CASSPPDRDGQYF. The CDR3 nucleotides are TGTGCCAGTAGTCCCCCCGACAGGGACGGGCAGTACTTC.

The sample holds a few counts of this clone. The CDR3 sequence: CASSQRRTSDEQYF. CDR3 in DNA: TGCGCCAGCAGCCAACGGAGGACTAGCGACGAGCAGTACTTC. This chain connects TRBV4-3 to TRBJ2-7; TRBD2 agrees at 9 bases. Germline V gene sequence: CDR1 LGHNA, CDR2 YSLEER. The CDR3 is made up of 14 amino acids. V lost 2 bases and J lost 5; bases outside the gene matches: 4.

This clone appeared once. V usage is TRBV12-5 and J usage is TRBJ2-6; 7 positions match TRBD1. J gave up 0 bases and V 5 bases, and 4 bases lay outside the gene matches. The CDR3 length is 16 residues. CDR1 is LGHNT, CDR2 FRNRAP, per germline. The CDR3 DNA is TGTGCTAGTGGTCCCACAGGGGACTCTGGGGCCAACGTCCTGACTTTC. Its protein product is CASGPTGDSGANVLTF.

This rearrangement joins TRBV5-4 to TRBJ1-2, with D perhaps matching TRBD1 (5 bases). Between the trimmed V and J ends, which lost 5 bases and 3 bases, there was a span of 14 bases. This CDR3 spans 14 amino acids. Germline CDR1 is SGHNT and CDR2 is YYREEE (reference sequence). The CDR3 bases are TGTGCCAGCAGATCCGGGGCGGGGCACTATGGCTACACCTTC. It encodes CASRSGAGHYGYTF.

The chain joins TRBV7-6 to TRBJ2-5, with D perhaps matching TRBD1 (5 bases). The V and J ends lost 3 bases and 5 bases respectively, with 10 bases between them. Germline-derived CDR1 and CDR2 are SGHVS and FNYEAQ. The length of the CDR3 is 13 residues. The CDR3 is CASSFSGLETQYF. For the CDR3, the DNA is TGTGCCAGCAGCTTTTCAGGGCTTGAGACCCAGTACTTC.

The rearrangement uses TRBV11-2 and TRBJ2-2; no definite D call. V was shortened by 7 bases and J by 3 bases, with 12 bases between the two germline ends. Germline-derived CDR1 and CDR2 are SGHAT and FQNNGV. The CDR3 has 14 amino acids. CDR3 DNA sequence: TGTGCCAGCACCATATCGGAGTACACCGGGGAGCTGTTTTTT. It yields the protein CASTISEYTGELFF.

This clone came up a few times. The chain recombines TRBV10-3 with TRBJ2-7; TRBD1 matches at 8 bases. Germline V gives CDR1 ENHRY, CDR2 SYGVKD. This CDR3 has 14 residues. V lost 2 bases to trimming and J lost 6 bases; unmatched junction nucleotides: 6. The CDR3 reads CAISEQGAGGEQYF. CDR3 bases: TGTGCCATCAGTGAGCAGGGGGCGGGTGGCGAGCAGTACTTC.

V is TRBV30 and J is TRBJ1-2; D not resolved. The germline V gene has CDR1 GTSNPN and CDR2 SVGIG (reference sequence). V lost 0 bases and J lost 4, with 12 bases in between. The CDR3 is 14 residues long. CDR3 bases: TGTGCCTGGAGTGTAGGTCCGGAGGCCTATGGCTACACCTTC. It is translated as CAWSVGPEAYGYTF.

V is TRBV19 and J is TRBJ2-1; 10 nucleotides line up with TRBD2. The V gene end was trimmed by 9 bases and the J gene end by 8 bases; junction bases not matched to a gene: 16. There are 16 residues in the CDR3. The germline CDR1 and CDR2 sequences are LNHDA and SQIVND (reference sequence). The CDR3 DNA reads TGTGCCAGCAATGCCCTAACTAGCGGGGCGATGCATGAGCAGTTCTTC. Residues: CASNALTSGAMHEQFF.

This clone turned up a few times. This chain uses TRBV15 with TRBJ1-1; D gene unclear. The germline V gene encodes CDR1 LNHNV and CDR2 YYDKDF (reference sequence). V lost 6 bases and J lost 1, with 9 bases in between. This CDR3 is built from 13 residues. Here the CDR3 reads CATSSSGNTEAFF. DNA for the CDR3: TGTGCCACCAGTAGTTCTGGGAACACTGAAGCTTTCTTT.